Each of the 25 T cell receptor beta chains below was sequenced from the same sample in a study of CD8+CD57+ T cells in acquired aplastic anemia. It was genomic DNA that served as the template for profiling TCR beta VDJ and CDR3. Using its own MiXCR run on the reads, TCRdb lists one record per CDR3 protein. The data show 200,000 to 250,000 distinct CDR3 sequences, approximately 35% seen once. Input material: sorted CD4+, CD8+, or CD8+CD57+ T cells (not recorded which) from PBMCs. Every receptor here comes from a human donor in good health, serving as a control.

This chain uses TRBV28 with TRBJ1-2; D uncertain. V shed 7 bases and J shed 0 bases, with 21 bases lying between them. The CDR3 contains 17 residues. Germline CDR1 and CDR2: MDHEN and SYDVKM. The CDR3 is CASNGNPLILSNYGYTF. The DNA for the CDR3 is TGTGCCAGCAACGGGAACCCACTGATCCTTTCTAACTATGGCTACACCTTC.

This clonotype was detected many times. The chain employs TRBV19 and TRBJ1-6; D is unresolved. Germline CDR1 reads LNHDA; CDR2 reads SQIVND (reference sequence). V dropped 7 bases and J dropped 8 bases, with 9 bases sitting between them. The CDR3 has 12 residues. The CDR3 bases are TGTGCCAGTAAGCTGGGCGATTCACCCCTCCACTTT. The encoded protein is CASKLGDSPLHF. The variable domain in full, completed from reference TRBV19 and TRBJ1-6, reads DGGITQSPKYLFRKEGQNVTLSCEQNLNHDAMYWYRQDPGQGLRLIYYSQIVNDFQKGDIAEGYSVSREKKESFPLTVTSAQKNPTAFYLCASKLGDSPLHFGNGTRLTVT.

This clonotype was detected only a few times. Given a much more abundant clone one base away, this may be a read error. CDR3 sequence reads: CASTLQGHGNQPQHF. As DNA, the CDR3 is TGTGCCAGTACCCTACAGGGGCATGGCAATCAGCCCCAGCATTTT. The rearrangement joins TRBV19 to TRBJ1-5; TRBD1 aligns across 7 bases. From germline, CDR1 is LNHDA and CDR2 SQIVND (reference sequence). J lost 2 bases, V lost 7 bases, and 8 bases had no gene match. The CDR3 has 15 amino acids.

Points on this clonotype: This may arise from a read error, as a much more abundant clone is one base away. The chain uses TRBV10-3 and TRBJ1-6, with a weak D call TRBD1 (5 bases). The germline gives CDR1 ENHRY, CDR2 SYGVKD. The CDR3 spans 14 residues. CDR3 loop: CASSEAGRDSPLHF. The CDR3 nucleotides are TGTGCCAGCAGTGAAGCAGGGCGTGATTCACCCCTCCACTTT.

This clonotype was recorded many times. This chain connects TRBV4-2 to TRBJ2-7; TRBD1 aligns across 9 bases. With 6 bases clipped from V and 5 bases from J, the junction kept 8 bases outside the gene matches. This CDR3 is built from 14 residues. Germline CDR1 and CDR2: LGHNA and YNFKEQ. CDR3 amino acids: CASSRDRVSDEQYF. CDR3 bases: TGTGCCAGCAGTCGGGACAGGGTTAGCGACGAGCAGTACTTC.

The chain uses TRBV12-3 or TRBV12-4 and TRBJ2-1, with D hard to call. The CDR3 loop spans 17 amino acids. Trimming removed 0 bases at V and 0 bases at J, with 12 bases between. CDR3: CASSLALGLSSYNEQFF. In DNA, the CDR3 is TGTGCCAGCAGTTTAGCGTTGGGCCTGAGCTCCTACAATGAGCAGTTCTTC.

The chain couples TRBV29-1 to TRBJ2-1; D gene ambiguous. The germline CDR1 and CDR2 sequences are SQVTM and ANQGSEA. V was trimmed by 4 bases and J by 0 bases, leaving 10 bases between them. The CDR3 is 14 residues long. The CDR3 DNA follows: TGCAGCGTTGTTCGGCAGATCTCCTACAATGAGCAGTTCTTC. It encodes CSVVRQISYNEQFF.

This clonotype was detected ten times or more. The CDR3, as DNA: TGTGCCAGCAGCCGGGCGAGCGGGGTGGGAGAGACCCAGTACTTC. Protein sequence: CASSRASGVGETQYF. This chain joins TRBV4-2 and TRBJ2-5, with TRBD2 identical over 7 bases. Germline V CDR1 and CDR2: LGHNA, YNFKEQ. The V segment lost 4 bases and the J segment 4 bases; nucleotides outside the gene matches: 9. The CDR3 extends over 15 amino acids.

At least ten counts were recorded for this clonotype. The V call is TRBV20-1, the J call TRBJ1-1; weak D call: TRBD1 (5 bases). V lost 1 base, J lost 1 base, and 10 bases lay in between. The length of the CDR3 is 14 residues. Germline V CDR1 and CDR2: DFQATT, SNEGSKA (reference sequence). CDR3 sequence: CSARGKRGNTEAFF. The CDR3 nucleotides are TGCAGTGCTAGAGGTAAAAGGGGGAACACTGAAGCTTTCTTT.

The count of this clonotype is one. This rearrangement joins TRBV7-9 to TRBJ1-1; 7 bases are a match to TRBD1. The length of the CDR3 is 14 residues. The germline gives CDR1 SEHNR, CDR2 FQNEAQ (reference sequence). V shed 4 bases, J shed 8 bases, and the junction held 10 bases outside the gene matches. The chain's CDR3 is CASSSAGTVTEAFF. The CDR3 DNA is TGTGCCAGCAGCTCCGCCGGGACAGTCACAGAAGCTTTCTTT.

Of note for this clonotype: The junction does not match germline at one end; this may be a read error. The V call is TRBV7-8, the J call TRBJ2-7, with 10 positions matching TRBD2. The length of the CDR3 is 16 residues. Looked up from germline, CDR1 is SGHVS and CDR2 is FQNEAQ. CDR3 protein: CASSPQRLAGYYEQHF. CDR3 bases: TGTGCCAGCAGCCCCCAACGACTAGCGGGTTACTACGAGCAGCACTTC. The full variable domain, with the rest looked up from reference TRBV7-8 and TRBJ2-7, is GAGVSQSPRYKVAKRGQDVALRCDPISGHVSLFWYQQALGQGPEFLTYFQNEAQLDKSGLPSDRFFAERPEGSVSTLKIQRTQQEDSAVYLCASSPQRLAGYYEQHFGPGTRLTVT.

The chain uses TRBV10-3 and TRBJ2-1; 7 nucleotides line up with TRBD2. This CDR3 contains 14 residues. V was pared by 10 bases and J by 2 bases, with 8 bases of the junction left unmatched. The V gene's germline CDR1 is ENHRY and CDR2 SYGVKD. The CDR3, as DNA: TGTGCCACCTTCGCGAGCGGGACCTACAATGAGCAGTTCTTC. Amino acid sequence: CATFASGTYNEQFF.

This clonotype was counted ten times or more. The CDR3 loop reads CASSIGPTQYF. The CDR3, as DNA: TGTGCCAGTAGTATAGGACCCACGCAGTATTTT. The chain uses TRBV19 and TRBJ2-3; D uncertain. Germline values: CDR1 LNHDA, CDR2 SQIVND (reference sequence). The germline V and J ends were trimmed by 1 base and 9 bases, with 5 bases remaining between them. This CDR3 has 11 residues. The full variable domain, completed using reference TRBV19 and TRBJ2-3, is DGGITQSPKYLFRKEGQNVTLSCEQNLNHDAMYWYRQDPGQGLRLIYYSQIVNDFQKGDIAEGYSVSREKKESFPLTVTSAQKNPTAFYLCASSIGPTQYFGPGTRLTVL.

The genes are TRBV25-1 and TRBJ2-3; a weak D match, TRBD1 (5 bases). The V gene's germline CDR1 is MGHDK and CDR2 SYGVNS. The CDR3 spans 17 residues. V was pared by 1 base and J by 0 bases, with 14 bases between. The DNA for the CDR3 is TGTGCCAGCAGTGAATCGCAGGGTTGGGCAAGCACAGATACGCAGTATTTT. It is translated as CASSESQGWASTDTQYF.

This clonotype was recorded a few times. The conserved closing phenylalanine or tryptophan is absent in this CDR3, likely reflecting a read error. V gene TRBV6-1 combines with J gene TRBJ1-2, with unresolved D. CDR3 length equals 12 residues. With 4 bases removed from V and 5 bases from J, the gap between germline ends came to 8 bases. The V gene's germline CDR1 is MNHNS and CDR2 SASEGT. The CDR3 region has the DNA TGTGCCAGCAGTGGTAGGGATTATGGCTACACCCTC. Translating gives CASSGRDYGYTL.

This clonotype was detected only a few times. The chain has TRBV29-1 and TRBJ1-2; the D is unclear. Germline-derived CDR1 and CDR2 are SQVTM and ANQGSEA. CDR3 length equals 11 residues. Trimming pared 7 bases from V and 1 base from J, leaving 7 bases between. The CDR3 here is CSADRNYGYTF. The CDR3 bases are TGCAGCGCTGATCGTAACTATGGCTACACCTTC.

This clonotype is a singleton in its sample. This clone may be a read error of a much larger clone one base away. The rearrangement joins TRBV19 to TRBJ2-1; 7 bases map to TRBD2. Germline V CDR1 and CDR2: LNHDA, SQIVND (reference sequence). V gave up 1 base and J gave up 8 bases; unmatched junction bases: 14. The CDR3 is 17 residues long. In DNA form, the CDR3 reads TGTGCCAGTAGTATAGCCCCTCCAGCTGCAGGGAGGGATGAGCAGTTCTTC. Its protein is CASSIAPPAAGRDEQFF. The complete variable domain, with remaining parts taken from reference TRBV19 and TRBJ2-1, reads DGGITQSPKYLFRKEGQNVTLSCEQNLNHDAMYWYRQDPGQGLRLIYYSQIVNDFQKGDIAEGYSVSREKKESFPLTVTSAQKNPTAFYLCASSIAPPAAGRDEQFFGPGTRLTVL.

The table lists this clonotype with a few counts. This chain links TRBV5-1 with TRBJ2-1; no clear D. V lost 0 bases and J 0 bases, leaving 10 bases between the germline ends. From germline, CDR1 is SGHRS and CDR2 YFSETQ. The CDR3 contains 16 residues. CDR3 DNA sequence: TGCGCCAGCAGCTTGGGCCAGCCTATCTCCTACAATGAGCAGTTCTTC. This codes for CASSLGQPISYNEQFF.

J is TRBJ2-5 and V is TRBV9, with 7 bases aligning to TRBD1. The CDR3 spans 17 residues. Trimming removed 0 bases from V and 1 base from J; junction bases left unmatched: 9. Germline V CDR1 and CDR2: SGDLS, YYNGEE. CDR3 coding DNA: TGTGCCAGCAGCGTAGAGGGCGGACAGGCCACCCAAGAGACCCAGTACTTC. This codes for CASSVEGGQATQETQYF.

This clonotype was recorded at least ten times. The V call is TRBV7-3, the J call TRBJ2-3, with D possibly being TRBD1 or TRBD2 (5 bases each). The germline V and J ends were trimmed by 4 bases and 0 bases, with 11 bases remaining between them. The CDR3 is 15 amino acids. Germline V CDR1 and CDR2: SGHTA, FQGTGA. The DNA for the CDR3 is TGTGCCAGCAGCTCACAGGAGGCTAGCACAGATACGCAGTATTTT. Amino acid sequence: CASSSQEASTDTQYF.

This clonotype showed up many times. This rearrangement joins TRBV5-5 to TRBJ1-1; D is uncertain. Between the trimmed V and J ends, which lost 4 bases and 7 bases, there was a span of 8 bases. The CDR3 has 11 amino acids. Germline CDR1 is SGHKS and CDR2 is YYEKEE (reference sequence). The CDR3 DNA reads TGTGCCAGCAGCGGATGGGGTGAAGCTTTCTTT. It specifies CASSGWGEAFF.

As to this clonotype: A much larger clone is a single base away; this may be a read error. The V gene is TRBV5-1, the J gene TRBJ2-1; 7 bases match TRBD2. Germline V gives CDR1 SGHRS, CDR2 YFSETQ. There are 16 residues in the CDR3. CDR3 region: CAGSLDAGAVYNEQFF. Written as DNA, the CDR3 is TGCGCCGGCAGCTTGGATGCGGGAGCGGTCTACAATGAGCAGTTCTTC.

This clonotype was recorded at least ten times. The chain has TRBV10-2 and TRBJ2-7, with D unclear. There are 16 residues in the CDR3. Germline V gene lookup returns CDR1 WSHSY and CDR2 SAAADI. V was trimmed by 1 base and J by 0 bases, leaving 13 bases between them. The CDR3 region is CASSEFGQEVSYEQYF. The CDR3 region has the DNA TGCGCCAGCAGTGAGTTCGGGCAGGAAGTCTCCTACGAGCAGTACTTC.

This clonotype was detected ten times or more. V gene TRBV15 combines with J gene TRBJ1-5, with D unresolved. Looked up from germline, CDR1 is LNHNV and CDR2 is YYDKDF (reference sequence). V was clipped by 4 bases and J by 1 base, with 8 bases between them. The CDR3 sequence is 14 residues long. Here the CDR3 DNA reads TGTGCCACCAGCATCGAGGTCAGCAATCAGCCCCAGCATTTT. It codes for CATSIEVSNQPQHF.

This clonotype was seen ten or more times. The chain is built from TRBV9 and TRBJ2-7; D may be TRBD1 (5 bases). V lost 4 bases and J 2 bases, leaving 16 bases between the germline ends. Germline V gene data show CDR1 as SGDLS and CDR2 as YYNGEE. This CDR3 is 15 amino acids long. Here the CDR3 reads CASSTQGAGPYEQYF. CDR3 in DNA: TGTGCCAGCAGCACCCAAGGGGCTGGTCCCTACGAGCAGTACTTC.